Presented here are 5 T cell receptor beta chains from one specimen sequenced in a study of blood T cell repertoires in COVID-19. The protocol was immunoSEQ multiplex PCR, while the TCRdb copy is restricted to in-frame clones and leaves out a portion. This table has about 280,000 clones, 85% appearing once. The specimen sequenced was peripheral blood. The source is a man aged 45-65 years with active or convalescent COVID-19.

The V call is TRBV6-2 or TRBV6-3, the J call TRBJ1-1; no reliable D call. Germline assignment: CDR1 MNHEY and CDR2 SVGEGT. This CDR3 spans 13 amino acids. V was pared by 2 bases and J by 0 bases, with 4 bases between. CDR3: CASSYPLNTEAFF. The CDR3 coding sequence is TGTGCCAGCAGTTACCCCTTGAACACTGAAGCTTTCTTT.

The rearrangement uses TRBV5-1 and TRBJ2-7, with D possibly TRBD1 on 7 matching bases. V was shortened by 3 bases and J by 6 bases, with 25 bases between the two germline ends. The CDR3 contains 17 residues. Germline V CDR1 and CDR2: SGHRS, YFSETQ. CDR3 DNA sequence: TGCGCCAGCAGCTCGGACGACAGGGAATGGGTCGGGGGCGAGCAGTACTTC. This gives the protein CASSSDDREWVGGEQYF. The whole variable domain, filled in from reference TRBV5-1 and TRBJ2-7, reads KAGVTQTPRYLIKTRGQQVTLSCSPISGHRSVSWYQQTPGQGLQFLFEYFSETQRNKGNFPGRFSGRQFSNSRSEMNVSTLELGDSALYLCASSSDDREWVGGEQYFGPGTRLTVT.

The chain recombines TRBV5-4 with TRBJ1-2; TRBD1 matches at 8 bases. The germline V gene has CDR1 SGHNT and CDR2 YYREEE (reference sequence). The V segment lost 3 bases and the J segment 7 bases; nucleotides outside the gene matches: 8. This CDR3 is built from 14 residues. CDR3 residues: CASSWAGTGFGYTF. CDR3 sequence (DNA): TGTGCCAGCAGCTGGGCCGGGACAGGATTTGGCTACACCTTC. Full variable domain (missing parts from reference TRBV5-4 and TRBJ1-2): ETGVTQSPTHLIKTRGQQVTLRCSSQSGHNTVSWYQQALGQGPQFIFQYYREEENGRGNFPPRFSGLQFPNYSSELNVNALELDDSALYLCASSWAGTGFGYTFGSGTRLTVV.

This clone was observed a few times. The chain employs TRBV18 and TRBJ1-1; weak D call: TRBD1 (5 bases). V was trimmed by 4 bases and J by 5 bases, leaving 14 bases between them. The germline gives CDR1 KGHSH, CDR2 LQKENI. The CDR3 covers 14 residues. CDR3 nucleotide sequence: TGTGCCAGCTCACTCCAGGGTAGTGGAACTGAAGCTTTCTTT. Translation gives CASSLQGSGTEAFF.

CDR3 nucleotide sequence: TGTGCCACCAGCTCTGACAGGGGGACTGGAAACACCATATATTTT. The encoded protein is CATSSDRGTGNTIYF. The chain combines TRBV15 with TRBJ1-3; 9 bases are shared with TRBD1. CDR3 length equals 15 residues. V lost 5 bases to trimming and J lost 2 bases; unmatched junction nucleotides: 4. The V gene's germline CDR1 is LNHNV and CDR2 YYDKDF (reference sequence).